A selection of T cell receptor beta chains follows, all from one sample in a study of blood T cell repertoires in COVID-19. TCRdb keeps only in-frame clones here, not all; method: immunoSEQ multiplex PCR. Altogether approximately 31,000 clones are present, roughly 92% being singletons, with the ten largest covering around 3.6%. Sequencing was performed on peripheral blood. These receptors were obtained from a man in his 60s with acute or convalescent COVID-19. Both conserved end residues are part of each CDR3. D genes are given only for firm matches. The listing skips clone size in some rows; elsewhere it reads once, few, many or a size class.

TRBJ2-2,14,NA,NA,TRBV29-1,CSVTGTTNTGELFF,TGCAGCGTAACCGGGACAACGAACACCGGGGAGCTGTTTTTT
TRBJ2-7,17,NA,NA,TRBV27,CASSYSGESALTYEQYF,TGTGCCAGCAGTTATTCAGGGGAGTCGGCTCTTACCTACGAGCAGTACTTC
TRBJ1-2,16,NA,TRBD1,TRBV5-1,CASSLEGTGQASGYTF,TGCGCCAGCAGCTTGGAGGGGACAGGACAAGCAAGTGGCTACACCTTC
TRBJ1-1,13,NA,NA,TRBV19,CASRQALGTEAFF,TGTGCCAGCCGACAGGCCTTGGGCACTGAAGCTTTCTTT
TRBJ2-5,14,NA,NA,TRBV27,CASSLLGGGETQYF,TGTGCCAGCAGTTTGCTGGGGGGTGGGGAGACCCAGTACTTC
TRBJ1-4,16,NA,NA,TRBV7-9,CASSSSEGVEVEKLFF,TGTGCCAGCAGCTCCAGCGAGGGGGTGGAGGTCGAAAAACTGTTTTTT
TRBJ1-6,15,NA,TRBD1,TRBV9,CASSPGQGKDSPLHF,TGTGCCAGCAGCCCGGGACAGGGGAAGGATTCACCCCTCCACTTT
TRBJ2-1,14,NA,NA,TRBV7-6,CASSLGGTLNEQFF,TGTGCCAGCAGCTTAGGCGGGACTCTCAATGAGCAGTTCTTC
TRBJ1-1,13,NA,TRBD1,TRBV30,CAWREGQDFEAFF,TGTGCCTGGAGGGAAGGACAGGACTTTGAAGCTTTCTTT
TRBJ1-1,15,NA,NA,TRBV7-2,CASSLLLGGGTEAFF,TGTGCCAGCAGCTTACTCTTGGGGGGAGGGACTGAAGCTTTCTTT
TRBJ1-3,17,NA,NA,TRBV18,CASSPSRMAVSGNTIYF,TGTGCCAGCTCACCTTCCAGGATGGCAGTCTCTGGAAACACCATATATTTT
TRBJ2-3,20,once,TRBD2,TRBV11-3,CASKPFETSGNLYYTDTQYF,TGTGCCAGCAAACCCTTCGAGACTAGCGGAAACCTATATTACACAGATACGCAGTATTTT
TRBJ1-5,15,NA,TRBD1,TRBV3-1/TRBV3-2,CASSAGQGGNQPQHF,TGTGCCAGCAGCGCGGGACAGGGGGGCAATCAGCCCCAGCATTTT
TRBJ1-3,14,NA,NA,TRBV19,CASSLRSSGNTIYF,TGTGCCAGTAGCTTACGGAGCTCTGGAAACACCATATATTTT
TRBJ1-3,17,NA,NA,TRBV11-2,CASSPWGGKSSGNTIYF,TGTGCCAGCAGCCCTTGGGGGGGCAAGAGCTCTGGAAACACCATATATTTT
TRBJ1-2,13,NA,TRBD1,TRBV28,CAIHRTGNYGYTF,TGTGCCATTCACCGGACAGGGAACTATGGCTACACCTTC
TRBJ2-1,17,NA,TRBD2,TRBV5-1,CASSLGETSGRKNEQFF,TGCGCCAGCAGCTTGGGGGAGACTAGCGGGAGGAAAAATGAGCAGTTCTTC
TRBJ2-5,17,NA,TRBD2,TRBV5-1,CASSWEGRGPFGETQYF,TGCGCCAGCAGCTGGGAGGGCCGGGGCCCCTTCGGGGAGACCCAGTACTTC
TRBJ1-2,14,NA,NA,TRBV24-1,CATSAGGKNYGYTF,TGTGCCACCAGTGCCGGGGGGAAGAACTATGGCTACACCTTC
TRBJ2-7,15,NA,TRBD1,TRBV30,CAWSVGGQGVGEQYF,TGTGCCTGGAGCGTCGGCGGACAGGGAGTAGGAGAGCAGTACTTC
TRBJ2-3,16,NA,TRBD1,TRBV3-1/TRBV3-2,CASSQAGTGGIDTQYF,TGTGCCAGCAGCCAAGCCGGGACAGGGGGTATAGATACGCAGTATTTT
TRBJ2-2,14,NA,NA,TRBV7-9,CASSLGQNTGELFF,TGTGCCAGCAGCTTAGGGCAGAACACCGGGGAGCTGTTTTTT
TRBJ2-1,11,once,TRBD2,TRBV25-1,CASSRTSEQFF,TGTGCCAGCAGCAGGACTAGCGAACAGTTCTTC
TRBJ1-2,16,NA,TRBD1,TRBV7-8,CASSPSGQGTPYGYTF,TGTGCCAGCAGCCCCAGTGGACAGGGGACCCCTTATGGCTACACCTTC
TRBJ1-6,13,NA,TRBD1,TRBV19,CATRQGSNSPLHF,TGTGCCACCCGACAGGGGTCTAATTCACCCCTCCACTTT
TRBJ1-1,15,NA,NA,TRBV9,CASSLSGGLNTEAFF,TGTGCCAGCAGCCTCTCAGGTGGGTTGAACACTGAAGCTTTCTTT
TRBJ2-1,16,NA,TRBD2,TRBV5-4,CASSIPLAGGPNEQFF,TGTGCCAGCAGCATCCCCTTAGCGGGAGGCCCCAATGAGCAGTTCTTC
TRBJ1-3,16,NA,TRBD1,TRBV2,CASSPTRGQAGNTIYF,TGTGCCAGCAGTCCTACCAGGGGGCAGGCTGGAAACACCATATATTTT